This TCR beta chain came from a study of tumor and adjacent non-tumor tissue in lung cancer. This sample's RNA came from whole unsorted tissue. On this clonotype: No conserved phenylalanine or tryptophan is present at the end of the CDR3, so a read error is the likely explanation.

Trimming shortened V by 9 bases and J by 4 bases, and 17 bases separated the two germline ends. CDR1 is SGHAT and CDR2 is FQNNGV in the germline V gene. The CDR3 runs to 14 residues. TCRbeta libraries were built with three rounds of nested PCR, modified from ARM-PCR. TCRdb recomputed calls from the multiplex PCR reads with MiXCR, one row per CDR3 protein. The sample lists 70,000 to 80,000 distinct CDR3 sequences, around 77% occurring once. This TCR came from a woman in her thirties or forties with non-small cell lung cancer. The sample comprised lung tumor tissue. The chain couples TRBV11-2 to TRBJ2-3; D gene uncertain. This chain's CDR3 is CASSPLNAADTQYL. CDR3 DNA sequence: TGTGCCAGTAGCCCTCTAAACGCGGCAGATACGCAGTATTTA.